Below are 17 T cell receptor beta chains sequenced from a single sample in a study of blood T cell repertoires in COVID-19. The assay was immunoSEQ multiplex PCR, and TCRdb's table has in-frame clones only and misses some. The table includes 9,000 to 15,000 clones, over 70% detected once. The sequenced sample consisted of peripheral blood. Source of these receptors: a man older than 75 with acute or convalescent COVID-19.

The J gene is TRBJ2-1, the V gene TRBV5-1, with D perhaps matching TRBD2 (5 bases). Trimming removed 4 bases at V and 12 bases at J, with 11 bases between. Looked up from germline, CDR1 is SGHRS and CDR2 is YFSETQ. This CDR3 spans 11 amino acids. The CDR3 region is CASSTTNAQFF. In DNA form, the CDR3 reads TGCGCCAGCAGCACGACTAACGCGCAGTTCTTC.

For the CDR3, the DNA is TGTGCCAGCGGTTCTCTAGGAAATCAGCCCCAGCATTTT. Its translation is CASGSLGNQPQHF. The genes are TRBV6-6 and TRBJ1-5; D remains unclear. Germline CDR1 is MNHNY and CDR2 is SVGAGI (reference sequence). Trimming removed 8 bases from V and 4 bases from J, with 12 bases in between. The CDR3 runs to 13 residues.

Written as DNA, the CDR3 is TGCGCCAGCAGCCTGGGTGGTAGCGCTAGCACAGATACGCAGTATTTT. Its translation: CASSLGGSASTDTQYF. The chain employs TRBV5-1 and TRBJ2-3; TRBD2 might be the D (5 bases). Germline V gives CDR1 SGHRS, CDR2 YFSETQ. The CDR3 is 16 amino acids. The V and J ends lost 4 bases and 0 bases respectively, with 15 bases between them. The full variable domain, its missing parts supplied by reference TRBV5-1 and TRBJ2-3, is KAGVTQTPRYLIKTRGQQVTLSCSPISGHRSVSWYQQTPGQGLQFLFEYFSETQRNKGNFPGRFSGRQFSNSRSEMNVSTLELGDSALYLCASSLGGSASTDTQYFGPGTRLTVL.

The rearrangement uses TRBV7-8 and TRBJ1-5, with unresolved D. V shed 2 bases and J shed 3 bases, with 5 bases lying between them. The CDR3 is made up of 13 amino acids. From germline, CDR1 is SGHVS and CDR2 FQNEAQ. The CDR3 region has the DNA TGTGCCAGCAGCTTAACAGACAATCAGCCCCAGCATTTT. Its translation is CASSLTDNQPQHF.

Written as DNA, the CDR3 is TGTGCCTGGAGATGGTTCGGGGACGCCGGGACAGGACCCTACGAGCAGTACTTC. It is translated as CAWRWFGDAGTGPYEQYF. V gene TRBV30 combines with J gene TRBJ2-7; 8 nucleotides match TRBD1. The CDR3 extends over 18 amino acids. V shed 3 bases, J shed 2 bases, and the junction held 18 bases outside the gene matches. Germline V CDR1 and CDR2: GTSNPN, SVGIG (reference sequence).

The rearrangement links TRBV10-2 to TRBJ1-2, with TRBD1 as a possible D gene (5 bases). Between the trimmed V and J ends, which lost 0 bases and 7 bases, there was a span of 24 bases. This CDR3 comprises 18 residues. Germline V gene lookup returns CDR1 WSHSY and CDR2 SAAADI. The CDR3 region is CASSESNFWGGKGGGYTF. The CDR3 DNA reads TGCGCCAGCAGTGAGTCGAATTTCTGGGGGGGAAAAGGAGGTGGCTACACCTTC.

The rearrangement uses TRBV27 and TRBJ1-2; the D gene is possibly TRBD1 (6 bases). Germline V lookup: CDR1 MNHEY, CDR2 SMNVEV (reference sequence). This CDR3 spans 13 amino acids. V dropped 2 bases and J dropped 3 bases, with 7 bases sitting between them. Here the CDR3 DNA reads TGTGCCAGCAGTTTAAAGGGGGACTATGGCTACACCTTC. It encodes CASSLKGDYGYTF.

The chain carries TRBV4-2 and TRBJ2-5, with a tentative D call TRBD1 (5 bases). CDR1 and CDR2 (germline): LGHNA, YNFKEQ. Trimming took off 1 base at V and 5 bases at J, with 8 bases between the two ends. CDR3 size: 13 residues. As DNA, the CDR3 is TGTGCCAGCAGCCAAGTCAGGGCCGAGACCCAGTACTTC. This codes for CASSQVRAETQYF.

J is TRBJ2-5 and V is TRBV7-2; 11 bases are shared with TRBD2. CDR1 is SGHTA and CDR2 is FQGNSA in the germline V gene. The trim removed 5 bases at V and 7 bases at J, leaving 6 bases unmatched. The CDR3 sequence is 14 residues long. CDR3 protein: CASSPTSGGRTQYF. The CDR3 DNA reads TGTGCCAGCAGCCCAACTAGCGGGGGAAGGACCCAGTACTTC.

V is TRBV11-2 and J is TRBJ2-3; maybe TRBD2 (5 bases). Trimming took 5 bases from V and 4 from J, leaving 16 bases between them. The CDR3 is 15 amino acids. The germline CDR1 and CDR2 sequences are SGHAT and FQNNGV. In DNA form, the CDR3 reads TGTGCCAGCAGCCGGCGGGCGGCCACCCCAGATACGCAGTATTTT. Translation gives CASSRRAATPDTQYF. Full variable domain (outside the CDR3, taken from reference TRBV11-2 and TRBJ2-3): EAGVAQSPRYKIIEKRQSVAFWCNPISGHATLYWYQQILGQGPKLLIQFQNNGVVDDSQLPKDRFSAERLKGVDSTLKIQPAKLEDSAVYLCASSRRAATPDTQYFGPGTRLTVL.

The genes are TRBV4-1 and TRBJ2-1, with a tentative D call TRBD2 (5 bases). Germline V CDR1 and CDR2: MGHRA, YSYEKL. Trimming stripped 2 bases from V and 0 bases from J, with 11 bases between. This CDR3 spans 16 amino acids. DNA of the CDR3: TGCGCCAGCAGCCAAAAGGGAGATAGCTCCTACAATGAGCAGTTCTTC. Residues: CASSQKGDSSYNEQFF.

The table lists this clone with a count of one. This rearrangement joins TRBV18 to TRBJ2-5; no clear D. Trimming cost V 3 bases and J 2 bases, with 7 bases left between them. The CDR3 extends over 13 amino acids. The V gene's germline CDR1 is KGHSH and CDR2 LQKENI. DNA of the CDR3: TGTGCCAGCTCACCTCGGTCGCAAGAGACCCAGTACTTC. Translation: CASSPRSQETQYF.

Written as DNA, the CDR3 is TGCGCCAGCAGTGAAGACAGGGGGTTCACTGAAGCTTTCTTT. This translates into CASSEDRGFTEAFF. V usage is TRBV10-2 and J usage is TRBJ1-1; TRBD1 matches 9 bases. V shed 3 bases, J shed 4 bases, and the junction held 3 bases outside the gene matches. The CDR3 totals 14 residues. The germline CDR1 and CDR2 sequences are WSHSY and SAAADI.

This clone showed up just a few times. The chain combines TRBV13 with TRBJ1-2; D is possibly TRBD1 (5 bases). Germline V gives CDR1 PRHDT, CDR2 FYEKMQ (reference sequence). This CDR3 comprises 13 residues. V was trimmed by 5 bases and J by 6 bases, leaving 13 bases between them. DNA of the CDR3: TGTGCCAGCAGCCCTCGTACGGGGGATGGCTACACCTTC. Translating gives CASSPRTGDGYTF.

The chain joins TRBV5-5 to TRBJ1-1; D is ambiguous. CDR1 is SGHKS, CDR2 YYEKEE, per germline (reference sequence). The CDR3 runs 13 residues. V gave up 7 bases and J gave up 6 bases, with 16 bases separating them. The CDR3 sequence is CASDPLGRAEAFF. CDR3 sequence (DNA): TGTGCCAGCGACCCCTTGGGGAGAGCTGAAGCTTTCTTT.

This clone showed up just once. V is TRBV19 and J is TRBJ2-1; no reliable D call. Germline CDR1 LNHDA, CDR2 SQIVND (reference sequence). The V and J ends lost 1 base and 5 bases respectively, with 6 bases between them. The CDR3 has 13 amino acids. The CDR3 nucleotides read TGTGCCAGTAGTATAGGCTCTAACAATGAGCAGTTCTTC. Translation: CASSIGSNNEQFF. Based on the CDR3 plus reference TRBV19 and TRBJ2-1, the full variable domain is DGGITQSPKYLFRKEGQNVTLSCEQNLNHDAMYWYRQDPGQGLRLIYYSQIVNDFQKGDIAEGYSVSREKKESFPLTVTSAQKNPTAFYLCASSIGSNNEQFFGPGTRLTVL.

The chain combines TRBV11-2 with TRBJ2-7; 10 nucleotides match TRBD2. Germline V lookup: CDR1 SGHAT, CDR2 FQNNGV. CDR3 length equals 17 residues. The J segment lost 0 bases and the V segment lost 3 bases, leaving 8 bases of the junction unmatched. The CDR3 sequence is CASSFSSGGPTSYEQYF. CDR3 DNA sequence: TGTGCCAGCAGCTTTTCTAGCGGGGGACCCACCTCCTACGAGCAGTACTTC.